This entry concerns a single T cell receptor beta chain. These data originate in a study of blood T cell repertoires in COVID-19. Study-level information: The origin of the acute and convalescent COVID-19 samples was the United States, Italy and Spain. T cells, B-cell-depleted T cells, or PBMCs provided the cDNA or gDNA that served as material.

Authors' methods: How many nucleated cells were present was estimated from reference gene primer amplification. TCRdb's copy holds only in-frame clones and misses some; the assay was immunoSEQ multiplex PCR. That table gives V, J and clone size, and the DNA gave D and trimming. The sample shows 150,000 to 200,000 clones, around 87% of them seen only once. Germline-derived CDR1 and CDR2 are MNHEY and SVGAGI. Trimming removed 5 bases from V and 7 bases from J, with 18 bases in between. This CDR3 region has 15 residues. The gene calls are TRBV6-5 and TRBJ2-1; D might be TRBD1 (9 bases). The source material was peripheral blood. The TCR was taken from a man aged 35-49 years with active or convalescent COVID-19. CDR3 residues: CASSIAGQGTNEQFF. For the CDR3, the DNA is TGTGCCAGCAGTATAGCGGGACAGGGCACAAATGAGCAGTTCTTC.